This record looks at one TCR beta chain sequence and its context. Its antigen remains unidentified. These data belong to a study of prognosis after radiotherapy for stage I lung cancer. Study-wide results and limits: Patients with distant metastases had lower Shannon entropy after stereotactic body radiation therapy. With medians of about 10,000 versus 6,900, unique TCR clone counts fell after stereotactic body radiation therapy.

With two-round multiplex PCR, TCR beta CDR3 sequences were amplified from genomic DNA. Round-one PCR had primers specific to each TRBV and TRBJ gene. Primers of the universal type were employed in the second round of PCR. One entry per CDR3 protein, called by TCRdb with MiXCR from the multiplex PCR reads. The sample carries nearly 25,000 distinct CDR3 sequences, about 36% recorded once. The length of the CDR3 is 13 residues. Between the trimmed V and J ends, which lost 3 bases and 7 bases, there was a span of 12 bases. The chain carries TRBV12-3 or TRBV12-4 and TRBJ1-1; D ambiguous. The clonotype comes from a donor over 45 with non-small cell lung cancer. The sample in question was PBMCs, obtained before or after stereotactic body radiation therapy (not recorded which). The CDR3 DNA reads TGTGCCAGCAGTTTGCCTCCGGGCCTTGAAGCTTTCTTT. It encodes CASSLPPGLEAFF.